The next 16 T cell receptor beta chains were all read from a single sample in a study of OX40 agonist ivuxolimab in advanced cancers. Library preparation was by the immunoSEQ multiplex PCR assay. TCRdb holds this immuneACCESS table with in-frame rearrangements only. Some clones are missing; in checked studies, unresolved V genes explain under half, and the rest has no known cause. This sample has some 50,000 clones in its table, and approximately 91% of those were observed once. Around 0.61% of the sample goes to the ten largest clones. The starting material was CD4+ or CD8+ T cells sorted from blood, obtained in a trial of the OX40 agonist ivuxolimab. These receptors all stem from an adult with an advanced solid tumor such as melanoma, head and neck, liver or kidney cancer.

V is TRBV6-5 and J is TRBJ1-2; D may be TRBD1 (5 bases). The CDR3 length is 12 residues. Germline V gene data show CDR1 as MNHEY and CDR2 as SVGAGI. Trimming took 0 bases from V and 7 from J, leaving 6 bases between them. The CDR3 here is CASSYSQGGYTF. CDR3 DNA sequence: TGTGCCAGCAGTTACTCGCAGGGTGGCTACACCTTC.

This sequence joins TRBV6-6 and TRBJ2-3; the D gene is possibly TRBD1 (6 bases). This CDR3 has 14 amino acids. Trimming shortened V by 6 bases and J by 1 base, and 11 bases separated the two germline ends. CDR1 MNHNY and CDR2 SVGAGI come from the germline V gene (reference sequence). CDR3 region: CASSSRQGTDTQYF. The CDR3 nucleotides read TGTGCCAGCAGCTCCCGACAGGGCACAGATACGCAGTATTTT.

The genes are TRBV14 and TRBJ2-2; 13 positions agree with TRBD2. Per germline, CDR1 SGHDN and CDR2 FVKESK. V was clipped by 5 bases and J by 4 bases; unmatched bases: 7. The CDR3 totals 17 residues. CDR3 residues: CASSGRTSGSRTGELFF. CDR3 bases: TGTGCCAGCAGCGGTCGGACTAGCGGGAGTCGCACCGGGGAGCTGTTTTTT.

The chain joins TRBV5-1 to TRBJ2-5; perhaps TRBD2 as D (5 bases). This CDR3 contains 14 residues. The V end lost 4 bases, the J end lost 3 bases, and 13 bases lay between the germline ends. CDR1 is SGHRS, CDR2 YFSETQ, per germline. As DNA, the CDR3 is TGCGCCAGCAGCAGAAGAGACTACGAAGAGACCCAGTACTTC. This encodes CASSRRDYEETQYF.

V gene TRBV5-1 combines with J gene TRBJ2-5, with 13 positions matching TRBD2. Germline V lookup: CDR1 SGHRS, CDR2 YFSETQ. The CDR3 has 16 amino acids. The ends lost 5 bases at V and 3 bases at J; junction bases unmatched: 7. The CDR3 protein is CASRLAGGPIKETQYF. CDR3 sequence (DNA): TGCGCCAGCAGACTAGCGGGAGGGCCGATCAAAGAGACCCAGTACTTC.

The J gene is TRBJ1-6, the V gene TRBV19; 7 bases align to TRBD1. The germline CDR1 and CDR2 sequences are LNHDA and SQIVND (reference sequence). The length of the CDR3 is 15 residues. The J segment lost 9 bases and the V segment lost 5 bases, leaving 10 bases of the junction unmatched. The CDR3: CASSEGGGQTSPLHF. The CDR3 DNA sequence: TGTGCCAGTAGTGAAGGGGGCGGTCAGACTTCACCCCTCCACTTT.

This rearrangement joins TRBV28 to TRBJ1-5; TRBD1 matches at 7 bases. Germline V gives CDR1 MDHEN, CDR2 SYDVKM. V lost 5 bases and J lost 4; bases outside the gene matches: 8. This CDR3 comprises 15 residues. The CDR3 region has the DNA TGTGCCAGCAGTCCTATAGACAGGGAAAATCAGCCCCAGCATTTT. This encodes CASSPIDRENQPQHF.

The rearrangement uses TRBV28 and TRBJ2-3; no definite D call. From germline, CDR1 is MDHEN and CDR2 SYDVKM. Trimming cost V 6 bases and J 0 bases, with 13 bases left between them. The CDR3 runs 15 residues. In DNA form, the CDR3 reads TGTGCCAGCAGCCCTTTTGCTCTTAGCACAGATACGCAGTATTTT. Translation gives CASSPFALSTDTQYF.

CDR3 loop: CASSEERLVPGELFF. CDR3 bases: TGTGCCAGCAGTGAGGAGAGACTAGTCCCCGGGGAGCTGTTTTTT. This chain uses TRBV6-1 with TRBJ2-2; tentative D call: TRBD2 (6 bases). Germline lookup yields CDR1 MNHNS and CDR2 SASEGT. V lost 3 bases, J lost 6 bases, and 14 bases lay in between. This CDR3 region has 15 residues.

V and J are TRBV18 and TRBJ2-6; D is ambiguous. CDR1 is KGHSH, CDR2 LQKENI, per germline. V was clipped by 3 bases and J by 0 bases, with 3 bases between them. CDR3 length: 14 residues. CDR3: CASSPYSGANVLTF. DNA of the CDR3: TGTGCCAGCTCACCCTACTCTGGGGCCAACGTCCTGACTTTC. Based on the CDR3 plus reference TRBV18 and TRBJ2-6, the full variable domain is NAGVMQNPRHLVRRRGQEARLRCSPMKGHSHVYWYRQLPEEGLKFMVYLQKENIIDESGMPKERFSAEFPKEGPSILRIQQVVRGDSAAYFCASSPYSGANVLTFGAGSRLTVL.

The gene calls are TRBV18 and TRBJ2-7; D gene uncertain. The germline V and J ends were trimmed by 4 bases and 0 bases, with 4 bases remaining between them. The CDR3 runs 12 residues. Germline lookup yields CDR1 KGHSH and CDR2 LQKENI. The CDR3 region is CASSRSSYEQYF. CDR3 sequence (DNA): TGTGCCAGCTCACGGAGCTCCTACGAGCAGTACTTC.

The V call is TRBV6-5, the J call TRBJ2-1; 10 nucleotides match TRBD2. Trimming took 5 bases from V and 8 from J; bases not matched to a gene: 9. The CDR3 has 15 amino acids. CDR1 and CDR2 from the germline V gene are MNHEY and SVGAGI. The CDR3 DNA reads as TGTGCCAGCAGTCACCCTAGCGGGAGTAATGATGAGCAGTTCTTC. Amino acid sequence: CASSHPSGSNDEQFF.

This clone has more than one count but fewer than ten. The J gene is TRBJ2-7, the V gene TRBV27; D call uncertain. CDR1 and CDR2 from the germline V gene are MNHEY and SMNVEV (reference sequence). V gave up 2 bases and J gave up 4 bases, with 3 bases separating them. The CDR3 has 11 amino acids. The CDR3 loop reads CASSLGYEQYF. The CDR3 nucleotides read TGTGCCAGCAGTTTAGGGTACGAGCAGTACTTC.

The genes are TRBV2 and TRBJ1-5; D not resolved. CDR1 is SNHLY, CDR2 FYNNEI, per germline. The CDR3 is 13 amino acids. Deletions cut 4 bases from V and 6 bases from J, with 10 bases between. The CDR3 sequence is CASSGDEGQPQHF. In DNA, the CDR3 is TGTGCCAGCAGTGGCGACGAGGGTCAGCCCCAGCATTTT.

This chain uses TRBV6-1 with TRBJ1-2; D is unresolved. The V and J ends lost 2 bases and 5 bases respectively, with 9 bases between them. The CDR3 has 13 residues. Germline CDR1 is MNHNS and CDR2 is SASEGT. CDR3 bases: TGTGCCAGCAGTGAACGGGCCAAATATGGCTACACCTTC. Amino acids: CASSERAKYGYTF.

The sample holds a few counts of this clone. The chain recombines TRBV2 with TRBJ2-4, with D possibly being TRBD1 (5 bases). Trimming removed 6 bases at V and 0 bases at J, with 18 bases between. This CDR3 is 17 amino acids long. The V gene's germline CDR1 is SNHLY and CDR2 FYNNEI. CDR3 sequence reads: CASSATALLLAKNIQYF. In DNA, the CDR3 is TGTGCCAGCAGCGCGACAGCTCTCTTACTAGCCAAAAACATTCAGTACTTC.